Here is one TCR beta chain with its context. Described treatment: some 19 received Ad26.COV2.S at low or high dose, single or two shots; 5 received placebo; per-sample allocation not given. Samples analyzed were those drawn on day 63 after the first vaccine or placebo injection. This CDR3 comprises 16 residues. V shed 0 bases and J shed 4 bases, with 16 bases lying between them. Germline V gene data show CDR1 as SGHRS and CDR2 as YFSETQ. These data are taken from a study of Ad26.COV2.S vaccination and SARS-CoV-2 variants. The repertoire was sequenced with immunoSEQ multiplex PCR; TCRdb's copy has only in-frame clones and lacks some. Of approximately 300,000 clones listed, around 84% are singletons.

Sequencing was performed on peripheral blood, taken in a trial of Ad26.COV2.S vaccine versus placebo. This chain joins TRBV5-1 and TRBJ2-5; perhaps TRBD2 as D (7 bases). This sequence originates from a person aged 18-60 years who received the Ad26.COV2.S COVID-19 vaccine or a placebo. The CDR3 coding sequence is TGCGCCAGCAGCTTGGGTGGGGGGGCTTCAGCAGAGACCCAGTACTTC. This codes for CASSLGGGASAETQYF. The variable domain in full, completed from reference TRBV5-1 and TRBJ2-5, reads KAGVTQTPRYLIKTRGQQVTLSCSPISGHRSVSWYQQTPGQGLQFLFEYFSETQRNKGNFPGRFSGRQFSNSRSEMNVSTLELGDSALYLCASSLGGGASAETQYFGPGTRLLVL.